This is a list of T cell receptor beta chains from one sample in a study of Graves' ophthalmopathy and Graves' hyperthyroidism. MiXCR, run by TCRdb on the multiplex PCR reads, gives a single entry per CDR3 protein. Of 360,000 or so distinct CDR3 sequences listed, around 18% are singletons. The sequencing sample was made of peripheral blood. The receptors here all came from a woman in her late teens or twenties with Graves' ophthalmopathy. CDR3s include the opening cysteine and the closing phenylalanine or tryptophan. D genes are given only for firm matches. The size entry is marked missing in some rows and otherwise reads once, few, many or a size class.

abundance: -
v_gene: TRBV6-2/TRBV6-3
j_gene: TRBJ1-1
d_gene: TRBD1
CDR3nt: TGTGCCAGCCATTACACGCCCGGGACAGGGGGCCTCGGCACTGAAGCTTTCTTT
CDR3aa: CASHYTPGTGGLGTEAFF

abundance: many
v_gene: TRBV24-1
j_gene: TRBJ2-5
d_gene: -
CDR3nt: TGTGCCACCAGTGGGCCAGGGCCGTACCAAGAGACCCAGTACTTC
CDR3aa: CATSGPGPYQETQYF

abundance: many
v_gene: TRBV19
j_gene: TRBJ1-1
d_gene: TRBD1
CDR3nt: TGTGCCAGTACTCGCGTGAATGGGACAGCCGCCCTTTGGGTGTCCACTGAAGCTTTCTTT
CDR3aa: CASTRVNGTAALWVSTEAFF

abundance: many
v_gene: TRBV11-2
j_gene: TRBJ2-5
d_gene: TRBD2
CDR3nt: TGTGCCAGCAGCCCCGCTTTCGGGAGGTTCCTTGAGACCCAGTACTTC
CDR3aa: CASSPAFGRFLETQYF

abundance: few
v_gene: TRBV6-2/TRBV6-3
j_gene: TRBJ1-2
d_gene: -
CDR3nt: TGTGCCAGCAGTCGGGACCTCGTCTATGGCTACACCTTC
CDR3aa: CASSRDLVYGYTF

abundance: -
v_gene: TRBV30
j_gene: TRBJ2-7
d_gene: TRBD2
CDR3nt: TGTGCCTGGAGTGTACTTGGAGCGGGAGTAAGCGAGCAGTACTTC
CDR3aa: CAWSVLGAGVSEQYF

abundance: many
v_gene: TRBV19
j_gene: TRBJ1-5
d_gene: -
CDR3nt: TGTGCCAGTGACCCTCAGTCGGGAGTTAGTCAGCCCCAGCATTTT
CDR3aa: CASDPQSGVSQPQHF

abundance: many
v_gene: TRBV11-2
j_gene: TRBJ2-7
d_gene: -
CDR3nt: TGTGCCAGCAGGGGCGATGGACCCTACGAGCAGTACTTC
CDR3aa: CASRGDGPYEQYF

abundance: -
v_gene: TRBV29-1
j_gene: TRBJ2-5
d_gene: -
CDR3nt: TGCAGCGTTGAAGATCCCATCCAAGAGACCCAGTACTTC
CDR3aa: CSVEDPIQETQYF

abundance: many
v_gene: TRBV12-3/TRBV12-4
j_gene: TRBJ2-7
d_gene: -
CDR3nt: TGTGCCAGCAGTCATTCAATGAGCTACGAGCAGTACTTC
CDR3aa: CASSHSMSYEQYF

abundance: many
v_gene: TRBV29-1
j_gene: TRBJ2-5
d_gene: TRBD2
CDR3nt: TGCAGCGTCCCGGGGGGAGTGGAGACCCAGTACTTC
CDR3aa: CSVPGGVETQYF

abundance: many
v_gene: TRBV14
j_gene: TRBJ1-1
d_gene: -
CDR3nt: TGTGCCAGCAGCCCGCCGAACTTAGGAGCTTTCTTT
CDR3aa: CASSPPNLGAFF

abundance: many
v_gene: TRBV7-2
j_gene: TRBJ2-7
d_gene: TRBD1
CDR3nt: TGTGCCAGCAGCTGGGACAGGTCTGGTCCCTACGAGCAGTACTTC
CDR3aa: CASSWDRSGPYEQYF

abundance: many
v_gene: TRBV19
j_gene: TRBJ2-5
d_gene: -
CDR3nt: TGTGCCAGTAGTACCCCAGGGTCCCAAGAGACCCAGTACTTC
CDR3aa: CASSTPGSQETQYF

abundance: few
v_gene: TRBV13
j_gene: TRBJ1-1
d_gene: -
CDR3nt: TGTGCCAGCAGCAATACGGACAAGAACACTGAAGCTTTCTTT
CDR3aa: CASSNTDKNTEAFF

abundance: -
v_gene: TRBV18
j_gene: TRBJ2-2
d_gene: TRBD2
CDR3nt: TGTGCCAGCCCACCAGAAGCGGGGGCTTCCACCGGGGAGCTGTTTTTT
CDR3aa: CASPPEAGASTGELFF

abundance: many
v_gene: TRBV27
j_gene: TRBJ1-6
d_gene: -
CDR3nt: TGTGCCAGCAGGGGGTTTGGGGCGGATAATTCACCCCTCCACTTT
CDR3aa: CASRGFGADNSPLHF

abundance: -
v_gene: TRBV12-3/TRBV12-4
j_gene: TRBJ1-1
d_gene: -
CDR3nt: TGTGCCAGCCGATTGGCAGGAACTGAAGCTTTCTTT
CDR3aa: CASRLAGTEAFF

abundance: many
v_gene: TRBV12-3/TRBV12-4
j_gene: TRBJ2-4
d_gene: -
CDR3nt: TGTGCCAGCAGTTATGATCCGGGACCGACCCGGTTAAAGTACTTC
CDR3aa: CASSYDPGPTRLKYF

abundance: many
v_gene: TRBV12-3/TRBV12-4
j_gene: TRBJ1-1
d_gene: -
CDR3nt: TGTGCCAGCAGTTTATCTGGGAGAAACACTGAAGCTTTCTTT
CDR3aa: CASSLSGRNTEAFF

abundance: many
v_gene: TRBV6-5
j_gene: TRBJ1-1
d_gene: -
CDR3nt: TGTGCCAGCAGTTACTCTACCGGTGGGTCAGCTTTCTTT
CDR3aa: CASSYSTGGSAFF

abundance: many
v_gene: TRBV5-5
j_gene: TRBJ1-1
d_gene: -
CDR3nt: TGTGCCAGCAGCTTTTTTGGGGTCGGGAAAAATGAAGCTTTCTTT
CDR3aa: CASSFFGVGKNEAFF

abundance: many
v_gene: TRBV7-6
j_gene: TRBJ1-1
d_gene: -
CDR3nt: TGTGCCAGCAGCTTACGATCACAGGGACATGAAGCTTTCTTT
CDR3aa: CASSLRSQGHEAFF

abundance: many
v_gene: TRBV12-5
j_gene: TRBJ2-2
d_gene: TRBD1
CDR3nt: TGTGCTAGTGGTTTCCTCTTACAGGGGGCTTTGAACACCGGGGAGCTGTTTTTT
CDR3aa: CASGFLLQGALNTGELFF

abundance: -
v_gene: TRBV6-1
j_gene: TRBJ1-5
d_gene: -
CDR3nt: TGTGCCAGCACCAAAGGACAGTCGGATCAGCCCCAGCATTTT
CDR3aa: CASTKGQSDQPQHF

abundance: -
v_gene: TRBV6-1
j_gene: TRBJ1-1
d_gene: -
CDR3nt: TGTGCCAGCAGCTCTAGGGACAAGAACACTGAAGCTTTCTTT
CDR3aa: CASSSRDKNTEAFF

abundance: many
v_gene: TRBV28
j_gene: TRBJ2-7
d_gene: -
CDR3nt: TGTGCCACCCAGGGTGCGTACGAGCAGTACTTC
CDR3aa: CATQGAYEQYF

abundance: -
v_gene: TRBV19
j_gene: TRBJ2-7
d_gene: -
CDR3nt: TGTGCCAGTAGTATCCAAGGGGGGGATTCCTACGAGCAGTACTTC
CDR3aa: CASSIQGGDSYEQYF

abundance: many
v_gene: TRBV6-5
j_gene: TRBJ1-2
d_gene: TRBD1
CDR3nt: TGTGCCAGCAGGGCCTTCGGACAGGGACCCCATGGCTACACCTTC
CDR3aa: CASRAFGQGPHGYTF

abundance: many
v_gene: TRBV7-9
j_gene: TRBJ1-1
d_gene: TRBD1
CDR3nt: TGTGCCAGCAGCTTATGGGGCAGGGGGCGCGGTGAGGCTTTCTTT
CDR3aa: CASSLWGRGRGEAFF

abundance: many
v_gene: TRBV19
j_gene: TRBJ2-7
d_gene: TRBD2
CDR3nt: TGTGCCAGTAGTTCACTAGCGGGACGAACATTAGACTCCTACGAGCAGTACTTC
CDR3aa: CASSSLAGRTLDSYEQYF

abundance: many
v_gene: TRBV27
j_gene: TRBJ2-7
d_gene: -
CDR3nt: TGTGCCAGCAGTTTAACCCTGGACAGTAACGAGCAGTACTTC
CDR3aa: CASSLTLDSNEQYF

abundance: -
v_gene: TRBV3-1
j_gene: TRBJ1-1
d_gene: -
CDR3nt: TGTGCCAGCAGCCAAGAAAGCGACGTTAACACTGAAGCTTTCTTT
CDR3aa: CASSQESDVNTEAFF

abundance: -
v_gene: TRBV28
j_gene: TRBJ1-2
d_gene: TRBD1
CDR3nt: TGTGCCGGCAGTAACGCAGGGGGCTATGGCTACACCTTC
CDR3aa: CAGSNAGGYGYTF

abundance: few
v_gene: TRBV6-2/TRBV6-3
j_gene: TRBJ2-2
d_gene: -
CDR3nt: TGTGCCAGCAGTTACTCGATTAGGCAGGGGAAGGGGGTAGGCGGGGAGCTGTTTTTT
CDR3aa: CASSYSIRQGKGVGGELFF

abundance: -
v_gene: TRBV24-1
j_gene: TRBJ2-5
d_gene: TRBD2
CDR3nt: TGTGCCACCAGTGACGCTAGCGGAACCTACCAAGAGACCCAGTACTTC
CDR3aa: CATSDASGTYQETQYF

abundance: many
v_gene: TRBV12-3/TRBV12-4
j_gene: TRBJ2-5
d_gene: TRBD2
CDR3nt: TGTGCCAGCAGCCCTGGCCCGGGGGGAGAGACCCAGTACTTC
CDR3aa: CASSPGPGGETQYF

abundance: few
v_gene: TRBV30
j_gene: TRBJ1-3
d_gene: -
CDR3nt: TGTGCCTGGACTCAGCCCCATGGGGCTGGAAACACCATATATTTT
CDR3aa: CAWTQPHGAGNTIYF

abundance: many
v_gene: TRBV28
j_gene: TRBJ1-2
d_gene: -
CDR3nt: TGTGCCAGCAGTTTAACCGGGACCTCCCCCCTCTATGGCTACACCTTC
CDR3aa: CASSLTGTSPLYGYTF

abundance: many
v_gene: TRBV10-3
j_gene: TRBJ1-2
d_gene: -
CDR3nt: TGTGCCCTCACCCGATCAGGGGCCGGTGACTATGGCTACACCTTC
CDR3aa: CALTRSGAGDYGYTF

abundance: many
v_gene: TRBV25-1
j_gene: TRBJ2-1
d_gene: -
CDR3nt: TGTGCCAGCAGTGAAGCGCGGGGCTACAATGAGCAGTTCTTC
CDR3aa: CASSEARGYNEQFF

abundance: many
v_gene: TRBV6-6
j_gene: TRBJ1-1
d_gene: TRBD1
CDR3nt: TGTGCCAGCAGGGGGACAGGCCTAGGGTCCACTGAAGCTTTCTTT
CDR3aa: CASRGTGLGSTEAFF

abundance: -
v_gene: TRBV28
j_gene: TRBJ2-7
d_gene: TRBD2
CDR3nt: TGTGCCAGCACCCCCCCGGGACTAGCGGGAGTGAGTGGCTACGAGCAGTACTTC
CDR3aa: CASTPPGLAGVSGYEQYF

abundance: few
v_gene: TRBV11-1
j_gene: TRBJ2-2
d_gene: TRBD2
CDR3nt: TGTGCCAGCAGCGGCTTCGTAGGGGGACTAGCGAACACCGGGGAGCTGTTTTTT
CDR3aa: CASSGFVGGLANTGELFF

abundance: many
v_gene: TRBV11-2
j_gene: TRBJ2-5
d_gene: TRBD2
CDR3nt: TGTGCCAGCAGCACAGCTAGCGGGGGGGCGGAGGAGACCCAGTACTTC
CDR3aa: CASSTASGGAEETQYF

abundance: -
v_gene: TRBV7-8
j_gene: TRBJ1-2
d_gene: -
CDR3nt: TGTGCCAGCAGCTTAGTTTACCAGGGGAGCGTAGGCTACACCTTC
CDR3aa: CASSLVYQGSVGYTF

abundance: many
v_gene: TRBV20-1
j_gene: TRBJ2-7
d_gene: -
CDR3nt: TGCAGTGCTAGAAGTAGGCCGGGGGTTGCTTACGAGCAGTACTTC
CDR3aa: CSARSRPGVAYEQYF

abundance: many
v_gene: TRBV6-2/TRBV6-3
j_gene: TRBJ2-2
d_gene: -
CDR3nt: TGTGCCAGCAGTTCTAAACCCCAACGGGAAGAGCTGTTTTTT
CDR3aa: CASSSKPQREELFF

abundance: many
v_gene: TRBV6-1
j_gene: TRBJ1-6
d_gene: TRBD1
CDR3nt: TGTGCCAGCAGGGGACAGGGGAGTCCCCTCCACTTT
CDR3aa: CASRGQGSPLHF

abundance: many
v_gene: TRBV29-1
j_gene: TRBJ2-7
d_gene: -
CDR3nt: TGCAGCCCTGGACGGGAGCAGTACTTC
CDR3aa: CSPGREQYF

abundance: many
v_gene: TRBV11-2
j_gene: TRBJ2-4
d_gene: -
CDR3nt: TGTGCCAGCAGGGGGGTCAACCCCGTCGGAGGCATTCAGTACTTC
CDR3aa: CASRGVNPVGGIQYF

abundance: many
v_gene: TRBV6-2/TRBV6-3
j_gene: TRBJ1-1
d_gene: -
CDR3nt: TGTGCCAGCAGTCCCCCAGGGGCGCTTATTGAAGCTTTCTTT
CDR3aa: CASSPPGALIEAFF